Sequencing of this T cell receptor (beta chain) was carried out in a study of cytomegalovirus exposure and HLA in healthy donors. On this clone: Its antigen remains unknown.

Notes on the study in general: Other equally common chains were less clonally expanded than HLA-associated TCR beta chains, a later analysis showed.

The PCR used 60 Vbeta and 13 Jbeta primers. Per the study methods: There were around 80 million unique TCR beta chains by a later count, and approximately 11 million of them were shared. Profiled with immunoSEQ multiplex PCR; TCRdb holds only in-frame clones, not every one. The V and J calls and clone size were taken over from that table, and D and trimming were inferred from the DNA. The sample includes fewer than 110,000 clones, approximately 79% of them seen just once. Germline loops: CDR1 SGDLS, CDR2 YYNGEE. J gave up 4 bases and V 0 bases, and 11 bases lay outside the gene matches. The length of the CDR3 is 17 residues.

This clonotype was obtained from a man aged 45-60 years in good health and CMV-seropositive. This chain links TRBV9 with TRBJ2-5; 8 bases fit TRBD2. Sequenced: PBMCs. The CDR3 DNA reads TGTGCCAGCAGCGTAGGCCCCTTGAGCGGGAGCGGAGAGACCCAGTACTTC. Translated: CASSVGPLSGSGETQYF. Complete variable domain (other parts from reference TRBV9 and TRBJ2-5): DSGVTQTPKHLITATGQRVTLRCSPRSGDLSVYWYQQSLDQGLQFLIQYYNGEERAKGNILERFSAQQFPDLHSELNLSSLELGDSALYFCASSVGPLSGSGETQYFGPGTRLLVL.